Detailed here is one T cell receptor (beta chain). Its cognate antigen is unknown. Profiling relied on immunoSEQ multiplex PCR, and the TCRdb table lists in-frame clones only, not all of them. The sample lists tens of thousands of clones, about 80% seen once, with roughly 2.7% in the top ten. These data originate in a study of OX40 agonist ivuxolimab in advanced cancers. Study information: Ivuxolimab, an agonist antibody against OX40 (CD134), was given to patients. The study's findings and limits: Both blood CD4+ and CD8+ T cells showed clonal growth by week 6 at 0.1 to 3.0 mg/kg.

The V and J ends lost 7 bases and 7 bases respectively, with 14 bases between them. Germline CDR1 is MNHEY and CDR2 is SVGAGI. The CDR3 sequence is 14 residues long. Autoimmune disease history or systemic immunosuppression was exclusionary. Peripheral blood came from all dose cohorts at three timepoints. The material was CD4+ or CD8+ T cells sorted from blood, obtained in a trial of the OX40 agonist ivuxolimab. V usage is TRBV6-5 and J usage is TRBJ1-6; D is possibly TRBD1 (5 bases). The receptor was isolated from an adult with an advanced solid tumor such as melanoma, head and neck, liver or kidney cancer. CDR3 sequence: CASTRDFLNSPLHF. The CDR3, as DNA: TGTGCCAGCACCCGGGACTTCCTGAATTCACCCCTCCACTTT.